This T cell receptor beta chain came from a study of cytomegalovirus exposure and HLA in healthy donors. For the study at large: An early release of data contained approximately 80 million unique TCRs, which came from HLA-typed donors. Study-level findings and limits: About 87% or about 30% of the time was how often most TCR beta V segments were productive, according to an earlier analysis.

13 Jbeta primers and 60 Vbeta primers were used for the PCR. Generated by immunoSEQ multiplex PCR, the TCRdb table keeps only in-frame clones and is missing some. This table holds about 150,000 clones, 60% to 75% found once. V was pared by 3 bases and J by 2 bases, with 8 bases between. The germline V gene has CDR1 SGHTA and CDR2 FQGNSA. CDR3 length equals 14 residues. Details on this clone: Its antigen is still unknown.

Sequencing input: PBMCs. The sequence came from a man between 18 and 29 years old in good health and CMV-seronegative. The chain is built from TRBV7-2 and TRBJ1-3; D is unresolved. CDR3 sequence (DNA): TGTGCCAGCAGCTTCATAGTAACTGGAAACACCATATATTTT. It translates to CASSFIVTGNTIYF.